A single sample is the source of the 2 T cell receptor beta chains below, sequenced in a study of blood T cell repertoires in COVID-19. Clones were sequenced by immunoSEQ multiplex PCR, and TCRdb holds only the in-frame ones, with some missing. The repertoire holds about 49,000 clones, with about 90% as singletons. The sample was peripheral blood. The receptors come from a man at least 80 years old with acute or convalescent COVID-19.

The sample holds a few counts of this clone. The chain uses TRBV5-8 and TRBJ1-2; D possibly corresponds to TRBD1 (6 bases). In germline, CDR1 is SGHTS, CDR2 YDEGEE. The CDR3 has 13 amino acids. V shed 2 bases and J shed 4 bases, with 9 bases lying between them. Written as DNA, the CDR3 is TGTGCCAGCAGCTTCAGGGGTGCCTATGGCTACACCTTC. Protein sequence: CASSFRGAYGYTF.

CDR3 nucleotides: TGTGCCTGGGGGGGTGACAGGGGAAGCACAGATACGCAGTATTTT. This gives the protein CAWGGDRGSTDTQYF. The chain links TRBV30 to TRBJ2-3, with 8 bases identical to TRBD1. V shed 5 bases, J shed 0 bases, and the junction held 7 bases outside the gene matches. Germline V gives CDR1 GTSNPN, CDR2 SVGIG (reference sequence). The CDR3 consists of 15 residues.